This is a list of T cell receptor beta chains from one sample in a study of siplizumab effects on memory and regulatory T cells. The table came from immunoSEQ multiplex PCR; TCRdb's copy has only in-frame clones and leaves some out. Of under 70,000 clones detected, less than 80% appear once; the ten largest clones hold roughly 0.4%. Sequenced sample: memory CD4+ T cells sorted from blood. These TCRs come from a human donor in good health. Each CDR3 is given with its conserved first and last residue. The D gene is left open where the match is weak. Only some rows state a clone size, as once, few, many or a class for expanded clones.

j_gene: TRBJ2-3; v_gene: TRBV2; d_gene: NA; abundance: NA; CDR3aa: CASSGLSTTDTQYF; CDR3nt: TGTGCCAGCAGTGGACTAAGTACCACAGATACGCAGTATTTT
j_gene: TRBJ2-1; v_gene: TRBV4-3; d_gene: NA; abundance: NA; CDR3aa: CASSRDAYNNEQFF; CDR3nt: TGCGCCAGCAGCCGCGACGCGTATAACAATGAGCAGTTCTTC
j_gene: TRBJ2-3; v_gene: TRBV6-5; d_gene: NA; abundance: NA; CDR3aa: CASRKGGTDTQYF; CDR3nt: TGTGCCAGCAGAAAGGGGGGTACAGATACGCAGTATTTT
j_gene: TRBJ1-5; v_gene: TRBV2; d_gene: NA; abundance: NA; CDR3aa: CASSGGRGASGPQHF; CDR3nt: TGTGCCAGCAGTGGGGGGCGGGGGGCCTCGGGGCCCCAGCATTTT
j_gene: TRBJ1-2; v_gene: TRBV27; d_gene: NA; abundance: once; CDR3aa: CASRQGRGNYGYTF; CDR3nt: TGTGCCAGCAGACAGGGAAGGGGGAACTATGGCTACACCTTC
j_gene: TRBJ2-7; v_gene: TRBV5-1; d_gene: NA; abundance: few; CDR3aa: CASSLGPAYEQYF; CDR3nt: TGCGCCAGCAGCTTGGGTCCGGCCTACGAGCAGTACTTC
j_gene: TRBJ1-2; v_gene: TRBV18; d_gene: NA; abundance: NA; CDR3aa: CASSPGAIFDGYTF; CDR3nt: TGTGCCAGCTCACCTGGCGCAATCTTTGATGGCTACACCTTC
j_gene: TRBJ1-2; v_gene: TRBV7-2; d_gene: TRBD1; abundance: NA; CDR3aa: CASSLRQGGYGYTF; CDR3nt: TGTGCCAGCAGCCTACGACAGGGTGGCTATGGCTACACCTTC
j_gene: TRBJ2-3; v_gene: TRBV4-2; d_gene: NA; abundance: NA; CDR3aa: CASSQGLNMRGLADTQYF; CDR3nt: TGTGCCAGCAGCCAAGGGCTTAATATGCGGGGTCTGGCAGATACGCAGTATTTT
j_gene: TRBJ1-2; v_gene: TRBV5-4; d_gene: NA; abundance: NA; CDR3aa: CASSLGYGYTF; CDR3nt: TGTGCCAGCAGCCTCGGGTATGGCTACACCTTC
j_gene: TRBJ1-2; v_gene: TRBV5-4; d_gene: NA; abundance: few; CDR3aa: CASSGGRATNYGYTF; CDR3nt: TGTGCCAGCAGTGGGGGCAGGGCAACAAACTATGGCTACACCTTC
j_gene: TRBJ1-2; v_gene: TRBV6-5; d_gene: NA; abundance: NA; CDR3aa: CASSSPWGVLNYGYTF; CDR3nt: TGTGCCAGCAGTTCCCCCTGGGGGGTCCTCAACTATGGCTACACCTTC
j_gene: TRBJ2-1; v_gene: TRBV19; d_gene: NA; abundance: NA; CDR3aa: CASSIVGGTYYNEQFF; CDR3nt: TGTGCCAGTAGTATAGTCGGCGGGACCTACTACAATGAGCAGTTCTTC
j_gene: TRBJ2-5; v_gene: TRBV5-1; d_gene: NA; abundance: NA; CDR3aa: CASSLGLAQQETQYF; CDR3nt: TGCGCCAGCAGCTTGGGGTTGGCACAACAAGAGACCCAGTACTTC
j_gene: TRBJ2-5; v_gene: TRBV7-9; d_gene: NA; abundance: once; CDR3aa: CASSQGLGETQYF; CDR3nt: TGTGCCAGCAGCCAAGGACTCGGCGAGACCCAGTACTTC
j_gene: TRBJ2-7; v_gene: TRBV27; d_gene: TRBD2; abundance: NA; CDR3aa: CASSFFPSRGGDEQYF; CDR3nt: TGTGCCAGCAGTTTCTTCCCCAGCCGGGGGGGCGACGAGCAGTACTTC
j_gene: TRBJ2-1; v_gene: TRBV5-6; d_gene: NA; abundance: NA; CDR3aa: CASSSKDGVEQFF; CDR3nt: TGTGCCAGCAGCTCGAAAGACGGGGTTGAGCAGTTCTTC
j_gene: TRBJ2-2; v_gene: TRBV4-2; d_gene: TRBD2; abundance: NA; CDR3aa: CASSFPGGTNTGELFF; CDR3nt: TGTGCCAGCAGCTTTCCGGGGGGGACGAACACCGGGGAGCTGTTTTTT
j_gene: TRBJ1-2; v_gene: TRBV4-2; d_gene: TRBD1; abundance: NA; CDR3aa: CASSKTGGEGYTF; CDR3nt: TGTGCCAGCAGCAAGACAGGGGGCGAGGGCTACACCTTC
j_gene: TRBJ1-1; v_gene: TRBV12-5; d_gene: NA; abundance: once; CDR3aa: CASGSPGQNTEAFF; CDR3nt: TGTGCTAGTGGTTCCCCCGGACAGAACACTGAAGCTTTCTTT
j_gene: TRBJ1-2; v_gene: TRBV4-1; d_gene: NA; abundance: NA; CDR3aa: CASSQGRGAYGYTF; CDR3nt: TGCGCCAGCAGCCAAGGTCGGGGGGCCTATGGCTACACCTTC